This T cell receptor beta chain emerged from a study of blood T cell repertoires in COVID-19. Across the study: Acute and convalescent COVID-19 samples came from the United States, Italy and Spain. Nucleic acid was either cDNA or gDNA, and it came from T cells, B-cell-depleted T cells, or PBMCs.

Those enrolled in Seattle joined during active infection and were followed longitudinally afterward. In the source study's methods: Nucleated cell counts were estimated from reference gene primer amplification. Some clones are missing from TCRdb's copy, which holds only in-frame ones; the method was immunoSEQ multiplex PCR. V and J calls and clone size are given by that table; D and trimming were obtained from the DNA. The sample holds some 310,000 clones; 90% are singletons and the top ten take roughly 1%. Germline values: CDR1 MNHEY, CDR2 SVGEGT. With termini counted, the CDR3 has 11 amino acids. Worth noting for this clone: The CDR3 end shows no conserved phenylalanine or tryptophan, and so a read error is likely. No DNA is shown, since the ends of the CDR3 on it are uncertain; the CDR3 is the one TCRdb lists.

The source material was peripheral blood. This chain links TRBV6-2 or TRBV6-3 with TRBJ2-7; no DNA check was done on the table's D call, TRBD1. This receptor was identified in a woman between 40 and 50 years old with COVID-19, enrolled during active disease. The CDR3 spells CASSSGTGGTL.